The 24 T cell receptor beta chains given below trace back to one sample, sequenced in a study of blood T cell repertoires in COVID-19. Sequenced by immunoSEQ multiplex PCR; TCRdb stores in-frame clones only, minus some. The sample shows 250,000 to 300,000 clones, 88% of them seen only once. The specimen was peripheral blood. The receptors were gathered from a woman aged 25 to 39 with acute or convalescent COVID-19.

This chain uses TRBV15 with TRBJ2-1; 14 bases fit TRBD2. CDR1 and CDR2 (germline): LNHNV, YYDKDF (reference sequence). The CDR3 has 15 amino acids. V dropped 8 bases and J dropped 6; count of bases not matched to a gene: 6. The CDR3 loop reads CATHPTSGRANEQFF. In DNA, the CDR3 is TGTGCCACCCACCCGACTAGCGGGAGGGCCAATGAGCAGTTCTTC.

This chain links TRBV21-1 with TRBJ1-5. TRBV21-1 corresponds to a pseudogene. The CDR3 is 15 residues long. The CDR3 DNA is TGTGCCAGCAGCAAACCGCGGGAACTAAACCAGCCCCAGCATTTT. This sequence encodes CASSKPRELNQPQHF.

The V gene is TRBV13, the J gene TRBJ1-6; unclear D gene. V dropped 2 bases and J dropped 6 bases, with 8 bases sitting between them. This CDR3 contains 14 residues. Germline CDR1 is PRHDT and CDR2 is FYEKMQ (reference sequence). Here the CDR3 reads CASSLQASNSPLHF. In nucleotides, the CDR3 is TGTGCCAGCAGCTTACAGGCCAGTAATTCACCCCTCCACTTT.

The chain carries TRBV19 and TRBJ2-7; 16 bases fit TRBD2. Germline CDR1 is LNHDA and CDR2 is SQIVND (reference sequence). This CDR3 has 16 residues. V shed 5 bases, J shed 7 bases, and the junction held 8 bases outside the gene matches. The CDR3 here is CASSAGLAGGPVEQYF. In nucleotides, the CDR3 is TGTGCCAGTAGTGCGGGACTAGCGGGAGGGCCGGTAGAGCAGTACTTC. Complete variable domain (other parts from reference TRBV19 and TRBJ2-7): DGGITQSPKYLFRKEGQNVTLSCEQNLNHDAMYWYRQDPGQGLRLIYYSQIVNDFQKGDIAEGYSVSREKKESFPLTVTSAQKNPTAFYLCASSAGLAGGPVEQYFGPGTRLTVT.

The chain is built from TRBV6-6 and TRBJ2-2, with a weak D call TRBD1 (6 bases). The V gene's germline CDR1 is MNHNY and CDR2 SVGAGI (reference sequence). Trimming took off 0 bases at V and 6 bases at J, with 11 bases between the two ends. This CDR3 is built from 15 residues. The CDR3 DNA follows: TGTGCCAGCAGTTACTCTATGGGGGCGCCCGGGGAGCTGTTTTTT. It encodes CASSYSMGAPGELFF.

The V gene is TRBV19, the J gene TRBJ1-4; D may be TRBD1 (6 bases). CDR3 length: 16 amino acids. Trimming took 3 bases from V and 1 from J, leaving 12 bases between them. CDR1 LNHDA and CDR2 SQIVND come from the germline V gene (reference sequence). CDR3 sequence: CASSIGGLLTNEKLFF. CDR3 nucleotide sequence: TGTGCCAGTAGTATCGGGGGGCTCTTAACTAATGAAAAACTGTTTTTT.

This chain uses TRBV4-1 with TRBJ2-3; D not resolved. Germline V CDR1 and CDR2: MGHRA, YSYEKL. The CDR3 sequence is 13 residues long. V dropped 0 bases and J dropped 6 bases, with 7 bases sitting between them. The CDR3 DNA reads TGCGCCAGCAGCCAAGATCTGGAGGATACGCAGTATTTT. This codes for CASSQDLEDTQYF.

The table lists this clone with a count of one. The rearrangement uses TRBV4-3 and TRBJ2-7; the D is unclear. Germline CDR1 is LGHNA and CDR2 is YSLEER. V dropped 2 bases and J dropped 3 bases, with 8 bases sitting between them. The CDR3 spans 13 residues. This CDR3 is CASSQFISYEQYF. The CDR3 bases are TGCGCCAGCAGCCAATTTATCAGCTACGAGCAGTACTTC.

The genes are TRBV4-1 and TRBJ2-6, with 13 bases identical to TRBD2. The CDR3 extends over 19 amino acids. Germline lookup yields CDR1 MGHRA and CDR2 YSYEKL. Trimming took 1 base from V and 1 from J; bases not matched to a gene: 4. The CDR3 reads CASSQVMGLAGSGANVLTF. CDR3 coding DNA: TGCGCCAGCAGCCAAGTAATGGGACTAGCGGGATCTGGGGCCAACGTCCTGACTTTC.

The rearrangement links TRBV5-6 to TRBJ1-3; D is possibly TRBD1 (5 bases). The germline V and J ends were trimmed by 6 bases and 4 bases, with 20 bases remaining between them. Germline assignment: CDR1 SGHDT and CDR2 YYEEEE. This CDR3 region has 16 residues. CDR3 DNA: TGTGCCAGCATACTGCAGGGATCCCTCGGAGGAAACACCATATATTTT. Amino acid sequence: CASILQGSLGGNTIYF.

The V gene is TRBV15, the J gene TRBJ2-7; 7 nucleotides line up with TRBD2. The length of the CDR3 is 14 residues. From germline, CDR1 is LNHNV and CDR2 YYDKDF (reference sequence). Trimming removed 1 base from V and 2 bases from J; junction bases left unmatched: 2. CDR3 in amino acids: CATSRVGGAYEQYF. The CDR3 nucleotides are TGTGCCACCAGCAGAGTGGGGGGGGCCTACGAGCAGTACTTC.

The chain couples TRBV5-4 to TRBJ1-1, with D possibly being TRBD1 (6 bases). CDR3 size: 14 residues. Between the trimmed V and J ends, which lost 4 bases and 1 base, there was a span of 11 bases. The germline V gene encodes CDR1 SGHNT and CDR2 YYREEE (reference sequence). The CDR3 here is CASSERGPNTEAFF. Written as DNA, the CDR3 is TGTGCCAGCAGCGAGCGGGGGCCGAACACTGAAGCTTTCTTT. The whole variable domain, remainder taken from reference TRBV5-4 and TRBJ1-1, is ETGVTQSPTHLIKTRGQQVTLRCSSQSGHNTVSWYQQALGQGPQFIFQYYREEENGRGNFPPRFSGLQFPNYSSELNVNALELDDSALYLCASSERGPNTEAFFGQGTRLTVV.

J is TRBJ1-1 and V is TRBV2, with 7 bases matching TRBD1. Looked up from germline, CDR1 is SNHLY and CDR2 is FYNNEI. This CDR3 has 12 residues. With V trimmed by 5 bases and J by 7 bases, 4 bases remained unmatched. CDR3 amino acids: CASSPTGFEAFF. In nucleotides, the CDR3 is TGTGCCAGCAGTCCGACAGGGTTTGAAGCTTTCTTT.

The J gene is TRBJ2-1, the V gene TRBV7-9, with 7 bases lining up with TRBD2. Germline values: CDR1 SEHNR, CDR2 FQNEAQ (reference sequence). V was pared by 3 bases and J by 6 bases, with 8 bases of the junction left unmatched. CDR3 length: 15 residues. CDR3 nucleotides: TGTGCCAGCAGCTTCGCGACGGGACTATTCAATGAGCAGTTCTTC. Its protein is CASSFATGLFNEQFF.

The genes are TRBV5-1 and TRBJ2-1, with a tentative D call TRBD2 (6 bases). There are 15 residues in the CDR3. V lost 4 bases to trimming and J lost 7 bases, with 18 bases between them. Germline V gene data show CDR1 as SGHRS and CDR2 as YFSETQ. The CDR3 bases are TGCGCCAGCAGCCCGCAGCAGGAGGGCGGGAATGAGCAGTTCTTC. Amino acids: CASSPQQEGGNEQFF.

The CDR3 nucleotides read TGTGCCAGCAGCCAAGATCGGAGGGAAAAACTGTTTTTT. This codes for CASSQDRREKLFF. The chain joins TRBV3-1 (or the pseudogene TRBV3-2) to TRBJ1-4; no clear D. The CDR3 is 13 residues long. CDR1 is LGHDT and CDR2 is YNNKEL in the germline V gene (reference sequence). Trimming stripped 0 bases from V and 8 bases from J, with 7 bases between.

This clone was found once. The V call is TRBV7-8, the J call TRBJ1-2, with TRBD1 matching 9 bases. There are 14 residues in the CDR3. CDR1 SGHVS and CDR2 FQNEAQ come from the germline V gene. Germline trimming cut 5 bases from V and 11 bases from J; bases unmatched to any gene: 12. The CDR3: CASSLPGQGLSYTF. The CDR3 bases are TGTGCCAGCAGCCTGCCGGGACAGGGACTATCTTACACCTTC. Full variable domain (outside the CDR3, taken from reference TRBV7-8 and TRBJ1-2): GAGVSQSPRYKVAKRGQDVALRCDPISGHVSLFWYQQALGQGPEFLTYFQNEAQLDKSGLPSDRFFAERPEGSVSTLKIQRTQQEDSAVYLCASSLPGQGLSYTFGSGTRLTVV.

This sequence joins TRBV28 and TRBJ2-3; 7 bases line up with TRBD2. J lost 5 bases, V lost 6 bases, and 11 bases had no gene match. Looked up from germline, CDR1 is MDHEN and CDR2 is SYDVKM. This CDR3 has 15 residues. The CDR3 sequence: CASSPTSVGKDTQYF. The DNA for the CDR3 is TGTGCCAGCAGCCCCACTAGCGTGGGAAAAGATACGCAGTATTTT.

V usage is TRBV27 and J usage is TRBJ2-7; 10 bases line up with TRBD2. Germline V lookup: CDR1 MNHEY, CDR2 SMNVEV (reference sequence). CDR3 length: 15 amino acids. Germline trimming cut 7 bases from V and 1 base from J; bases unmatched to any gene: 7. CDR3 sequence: CASKEAGGPSYEQYF. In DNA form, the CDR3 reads TGTGCCAGCAAGGAAGCGGGAGGGCCTTCCTACGAGCAGTACTTC.

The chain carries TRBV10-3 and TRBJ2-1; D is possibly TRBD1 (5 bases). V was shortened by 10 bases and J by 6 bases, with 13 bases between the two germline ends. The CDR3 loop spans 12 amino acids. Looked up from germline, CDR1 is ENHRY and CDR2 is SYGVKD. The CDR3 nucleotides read TGTGCCACACGTACAGGAGCCAATGAGCAGTTCTTC. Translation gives CATRTGANEQFF.

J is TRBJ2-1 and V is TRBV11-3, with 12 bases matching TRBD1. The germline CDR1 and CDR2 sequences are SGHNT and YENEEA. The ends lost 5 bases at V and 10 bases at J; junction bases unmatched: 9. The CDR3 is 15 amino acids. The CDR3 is CASSQTGTGGAEQFF. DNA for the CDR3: TGTGCCAGCAGCCAAACCGGGACAGGGGGCGCGGAGCAGTTCTTC. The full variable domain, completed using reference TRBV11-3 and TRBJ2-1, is EAGVVQSPRYKIIEKKQPVAFWCNPISGHNTLYWYLQNLGQGPELLIRYENEEAVDDSQLPKDRFSAERLKGVDSTLKIQPAELGDSAVYLCASSQTGTGGAEQFFGPGTRLTVL.

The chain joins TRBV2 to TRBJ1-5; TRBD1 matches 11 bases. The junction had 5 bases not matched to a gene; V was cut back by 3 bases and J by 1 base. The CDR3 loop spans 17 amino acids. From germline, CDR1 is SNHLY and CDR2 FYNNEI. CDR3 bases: TGTGCCAGCAGTGACGGGACAGGGGGTTCGAGCAATCAGCCCCAGCATTTT. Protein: CASSDGTGGSSNQPQHF. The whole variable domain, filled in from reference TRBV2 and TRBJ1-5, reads EPEVTQTPSHQVTQMGQEVILRCVPISNHLYFYWYRQILGQKVEFLVSFYNNEISEKSEIFDDQFSVERPDGSNFTLKIRSTKLEDSAMYFCASSDGTGGSSNQPQHFGDGTRLSIL.

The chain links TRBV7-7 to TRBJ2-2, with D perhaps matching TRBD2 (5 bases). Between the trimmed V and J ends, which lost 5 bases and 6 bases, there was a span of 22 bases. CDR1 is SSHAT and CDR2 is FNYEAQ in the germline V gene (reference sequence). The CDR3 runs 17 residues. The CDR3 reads CASSPERSGNRAGELFF. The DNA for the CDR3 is TGTGCCAGCAGCCCTGAGCGTTCGGGGAATAGGGCCGGGGAGCTGTTTTTT.

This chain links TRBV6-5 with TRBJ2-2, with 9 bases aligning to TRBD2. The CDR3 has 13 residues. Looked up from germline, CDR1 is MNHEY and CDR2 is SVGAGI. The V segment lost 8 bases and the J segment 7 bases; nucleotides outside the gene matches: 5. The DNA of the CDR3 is TGTGCCAGCGGGACTAGCAGAGGCGGGGAGCTGTTTTTT. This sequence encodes CASGTSRGGELFF.